The rows below give T cell receptor beta chains drawn from one sample of a study of blood T cell repertoires in COVID-19. Assay: immunoSEQ multiplex PCR; the TCRdb copy retains only in-frame clones and omits some. The sample shows about 380,000 clones, about 87% of them seen only once. The sequenced sample consisted of PBMCs or T cells enriched from blood (not recorded which). The receptors come from a young man who had recovered from COVID-19. The CDR3 runs from the conserved cysteine through the conserved F or W. The order of the fields is J gene, clone size, V gene, D gene, CDR3 DNA, CDR3 protein. A D gene is named only where the DNA matches it firmly. The size entry is marked missing in some rows and otherwise reads once, few, many or a size class.

j_gene: TRBJ1-6; abundance: .; v_gene: TRBV19; d_gene: .; CDR3nt: TGTGCCAGTAGTTCCTACCTGGTCGCGAAGAATTCACCCCTCCACTTT; CDR3aa: CASSSYLVAKNSPLHF
j_gene: TRBJ1-6; abundance: .; v_gene: TRBV27; d_gene: TRBD1; CDR3nt: TGTGCCAGCAGTTTGGCGTCGGCAGGGGGCTATAATTCACCCCTCCACTTT; CDR3aa: CASSLASAGGYNSPLHF
j_gene: TRBJ2-7; abundance: .; v_gene: TRBV6-1; d_gene: TRBD1; CDR3nt: TGTGCCAGCAGTGAATCCATGGACAGGGGGGGCGAGCAGTACTTC; CDR3aa: CASSESMDRGGEQYF
j_gene: TRBJ1-5; abundance: .; v_gene: TRBV30; d_gene: TRBD1; CDR3nt: TGTGCCTGGGGACAGGGGGCACGGCAGCCCCAGCATTTT; CDR3aa: CAWGQGARQPQHF
j_gene: TRBJ2-5; abundance: .; v_gene: TRBV18; d_gene: .; CDR3nt: TGTGCCAGCTCACCACTCGGGTTCGTAGAAGAGACCCAGTACTTC; CDR3aa: CASSPLGFVEETQYF
j_gene: TRBJ1-1; abundance: .; v_gene: TRBV5-6; d_gene: TRBD1; CDR3nt: TGTGCCAGCAGCCCCCGGACAGGGAGCACTGAAGCTTTCTTT; CDR3aa: CASSPRTGSTEAFF
j_gene: TRBJ1-2; abundance: once; v_gene: TRBV5-4; d_gene: .; CDR3nt: TGTGCCAGCAGCCTACAGACGGGAGTGGAAGGCTACACCTTC; CDR3aa: CASSLQTGVEGYTF
j_gene: TRBJ2-3; abundance: .; v_gene: TRBV9; d_gene: .; CDR3nt: TGTGCCAGCAGTACGACGGGGGATACGCAGTATTTT; CDR3aa: CASSTTGDTQYF
j_gene: TRBJ1-5; abundance: .; v_gene: TRBV5-8; d_gene: .; CDR3nt: TGTGCCAGCAGATCTGGACCCCTAGCAAATCAGCCCCAGCATTTT; CDR3aa: CASRSGPLANQPQHF
j_gene: TRBJ2-3; abundance: once; v_gene: TRBV4-3; d_gene: TRBD2; CDR3nt: TGCGCCAGCAGCCAAGGGTTTACGCTAGCGGGGGGCACAGATACGCAGTATTTT; CDR3aa: CASSQGFTLAGGTDTQYF
j_gene: TRBJ2-7; abundance: once; v_gene: TRBV6-5; d_gene: TRBD1; CDR3nt: TGTGCCAGCAGCCTCGGGACAGGGGGCCCCTACGAGCAGTACTTC; CDR3aa: CASSLGTGGPYEQYF
j_gene: TRBJ1-3; abundance: .; v_gene: TRBV7-9; d_gene: .; CDR3nt: TGTGCCAGCAGTACACGAAACTCTGGAAACACCATATATTTT; CDR3aa: CASSTRNSGNTIYF
j_gene: TRBJ1-5; abundance: .; v_gene: TRBV28; d_gene: TRBD1; CDR3nt: TGTGCCAGCAGTTTGGGACAGAGATTTAGCAATCAGCCCCAGCATTTT; CDR3aa: CASSLGQRFSNQPQHF
j_gene: TRBJ1-6; abundance: once; v_gene: TRBV5-1; d_gene: .; CDR3nt: TGCGCCAGCTCGAGTGTAAAGGGGTTTTCACCCCTCCACTTT; CDR3aa: CASSSVKGFSPLHF
j_gene: TRBJ1-6; abundance: once; v_gene: TRBV30; d_gene: .; CDR3nt: TGTGCCTGGAGGGACCACGGGGGGGGGACACCCCTCCACTTT; CDR3aa: CAWRDHGGGTPLHF
j_gene: TRBJ2-3; abundance: .; v_gene: TRBV9; d_gene: .; CDR3nt: TGTGCCAGCAGCGTAGCAGCGGGCGGCATCACAGATACGCAGTATTTT; CDR3aa: CASSVAAGGITDTQYF
j_gene: TRBJ1-2; abundance: .; v_gene: TRBV2; d_gene: .; CDR3nt: TGTGCCAGCAGTGTTCAGGTCTACTATGGCTACACCTTC; CDR3aa: CASSVQVYYGYTF
j_gene: TRBJ1-6; abundance: .; v_gene: TRBV4-2; d_gene: .; CDR3nt: TGTGCCAGCAGCCAAGCTAGCGGATCCGGGGCCCTCCACTTT; CDR3aa: CASSQASGSGALHF
j_gene: TRBJ2-5; abundance: .; v_gene: TRBV9; d_gene: TRBD2; CDR3nt: TGTGCCAGCAGCGTAGTCAGCGGGGGGCCGTGGGAGACCCAGTACTTC; CDR3aa: CASSVVSGGPWETQYF
j_gene: TRBJ1-1; abundance: .; v_gene: TRBV10-3; d_gene: .; CDR3nt: TGTGCCGTCGGTGCGGAAGGGGCTTCTGAAGCTTTCTTT; CDR3aa: CAVGAEGASEAFF
j_gene: TRBJ1-5; abundance: .; v_gene: TRBV19; d_gene: .; CDR3nt: TGTGCCAGTAGTATAGGGTTTCAGGGTAAGACGCCCCAGCATTTT; CDR3aa: CASSIGFQGKTPQHF
j_gene: TRBJ1-5; abundance: .; v_gene: TRBV29-1; d_gene: TRBD1; CDR3nt: TGCAGCGTTTCACAGGGGTATATTCAGCCCCAGCATTTT; CDR3aa: CSVSQGYIQPQHF
j_gene: TRBJ1-5; abundance: few; v_gene: TRBV12-3/TRBV12-4; d_gene: .; CDR3nt: TGTGCCAGCAGCCTCGGGGGTCGCCAGCCCCAGCATTTT; CDR3aa: CASSLGGRQPQHF
j_gene: TRBJ1-5; abundance: .; v_gene: TRBV3-1/TRBV3-2; d_gene: .; CDR3nt: TGTGCCAGCAGTCAGTCCTTGGGCAATCAGCCCCAGCATTTT; CDR3aa: CASSQSLGNQPQHF
j_gene: TRBJ2-2; abundance: .; v_gene: TRBV18; d_gene: .; CDR3nt: TGTGCCAGCTCACCGGTAGCAGACAACACCGGGGAGCTGTTTTTT; CDR3aa: CASSPVADNTGELFF
j_gene: TRBJ1-3; abundance: .; v_gene: TRBV4-2; d_gene: .; CDR3nt: TGTGCCAGCAGCCAAGATGACAGTAACTCTGGAAACACCATATATTTT; CDR3aa: CASSQDDSNSGNTIYF
j_gene: TRBJ1-1; abundance: .; v_gene: TRBV10-1; d_gene: TRBD1; CDR3nt: TGCGCCAGCAGTGACTCGGGACAGAAGAACACTGAAGCTTTCTTT; CDR3aa: CASSDSGQKNTEAFF
j_gene: TRBJ2-5; abundance: .; v_gene: TRBV5-1; d_gene: TRBD1; CDR3nt: TGCGCCAGCAGCGGGACAGGACAAGAGACCCAGTACTTC; CDR3aa: CASSGTGQETQYF
j_gene: TRBJ1-2; abundance: .; v_gene: TRBV7-9; d_gene: TRBD1; CDR3nt: TGTGCCAGCAGCTTCCACAGGGGCCCCTATGGCTACACCTTC; CDR3aa: CASSFHRGPYGYTF
j_gene: TRBJ1-2; abundance: .; v_gene: TRBV19; d_gene: .; CDR3nt: TGTGCCAGTACCTCAAGCCGAGGGATTTTTGGCTACACCTTC; CDR3aa: CASTSSRGIFGYTF
j_gene: TRBJ1-1; abundance: .; v_gene: TRBV6-1; d_gene: TRBD1; CDR3nt: TGTGCCAGCAGTGAAGGGACAGGGAAAAAAGCTTTCTTT; CDR3aa: CASSEGTGKKAFF
j_gene: TRBJ1-2; abundance: once; v_gene: TRBV3-1/TRBV3-2; d_gene: .; CDR3nt: TGTGCCAGCAGCCAAGGGTTGGAGGGTGGCTACACCTTC; CDR3aa: CASSQGLEGGYTF
j_gene: TRBJ1-6; abundance: once; v_gene: TRBV7-9; d_gene: .; CDR3nt: TGTGCCAGCAGCCCGCCGGGCTCCTATAATTCACCCCTCCACTTT; CDR3aa: CASSPPGSYNSPLHF